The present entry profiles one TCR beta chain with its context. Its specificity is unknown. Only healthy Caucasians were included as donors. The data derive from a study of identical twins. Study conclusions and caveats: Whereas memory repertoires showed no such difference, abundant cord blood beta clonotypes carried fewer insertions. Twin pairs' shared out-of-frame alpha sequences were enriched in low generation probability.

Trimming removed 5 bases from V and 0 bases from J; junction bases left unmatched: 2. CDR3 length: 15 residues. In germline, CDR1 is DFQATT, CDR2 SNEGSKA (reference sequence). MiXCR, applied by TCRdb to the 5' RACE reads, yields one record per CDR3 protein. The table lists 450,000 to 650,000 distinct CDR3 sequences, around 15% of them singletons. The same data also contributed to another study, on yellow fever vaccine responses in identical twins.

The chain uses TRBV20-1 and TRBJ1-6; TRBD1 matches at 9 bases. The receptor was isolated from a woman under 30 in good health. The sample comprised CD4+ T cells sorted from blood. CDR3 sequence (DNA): TGCAGTGCTGGGACAGGGAACTCCTATAATTCACCCCTCCACTTT. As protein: CSAGTGNSYNSPLHF.